The clone carrying this T cell receptor beta chain was counted many times. This specimen comes from a study of read filtering for tumor transcriptome and immune sequencing. For the study at large: R-ISS stage counts were 8 for I, roughly 15 for II, 7 for III. Per sample, TCR-region reads ranged about 4 to 11 million by IR-seq, about 85 to 1,400 by RNA-seq.

Trimming took 4 bases from V and 3 from J, leaving 11 bases between them. CDR1 and CDR2 from the germline V gene are SGHRS and YFSETQ. The CDR3 loop spans 13 amino acids. At the time of active disease, bone marrow was collected from every patient. From roughly 400 ng of RNA, a library with molecular barcoded alpha/delta and beta/gamma adaptors was made. TCRdb reprocessed the reads via MiXCR and lists one record per CDR3 protein. The sample lists tens of thousands of distinct CDR3 sequences, about 22% occurring once. This clonotype was sampled from a donor aged 40 or older with multiple myeloma. The source material was a population of CD138-negative cells sorted from bone marrow. The chain uses TRBV5-1 and TRBJ2-7, with a possible D match to TRBD1 (6 bases). DNA for the CDR3: TGCGCCAGCAGCCGAGTACAGGGCTACGAGCAGTACTTC. Translated: CASSRVQGYEQYF.